This record looks at one TCR beta chain sequence and its context. The data were taken from a study of blood T cell repertoires in COVID-19. Study-wide context: Samples representing acute and convalescent COVID-19 were sourced from the United States, Italy and Spain.

Unmatched junction bases numbered 6, after V lost 0 bases and J lost 4 bases. The CDR3 totals 16 residues. Germline V lookup: CDR1 MNHEY, CDR2 SVGAGI. Self-reported history from a screening survey and questionnaire set each donor's cohort. Each exposed participant met a COVID-19 case in the 2 weeks preceding study entry. Per the study methods: From reference gene primer amplification, estimates of nucleated cell counts were derived. Sequenced by immunoSEQ multiplex PCR; TCRdb stores in-frame clones only, minus some. That table gives V, J and clone size, and the DNA gave D and trimming. The sample lists about 140,000 clones; roughly 88% were seen once.

Source material: PBMCs or T cells enriched from blood (not recorded which). The chain is built from TRBV6-5 and TRBJ1-2; TRBD1 agrees at 9 bases. This TCR was sampled from a man in his 70s who had been exposed to COVID-19. In nucleotides, the CDR3 is TGTGCCAGCAGTTACTCGGCCGGGACAGGGATCTATGGCTACACCTTC. Residues: CASSYSAGTGIYGYTF.